Included here is one TCR beta chain sequence, with context. Its antigen is not identified. The time point was: cycle 4 day 1 (C4D1), after 6 weeks of nivolumab. All trial patients relapsed after autologous stem cell transplantation. From thawed PBMCs, CD4+ T cells were purified using magnetic negative selection. The assay was immunoSEQ multiplex PCR, and TCRdb's table has in-frame clones only and misses some. The data contain some 11,000 clones, roughly four fifths of them singletons. Between the trimmed V and J ends, which lost 2 bases and 4 bases, there was a span of 14 bases. Germline values: CDR1 SGHVS, CDR2 FQNEAQ. The CDR3 has 15 amino acids. These data originate in a study of PD-1 blockade in classical Hodgkin lymphoma. Whole-study findings and limits: Before treatment, complete responders showed about the same diversity as newly diagnosed patients.

The chain recombines TRBV7-8 with TRBJ1-1; TRBD1 is a possible D gene (5 bases). The receptor was derived from a human donor with classical Hodgkin lymphoma. This specimen consisted of CD4+ T cells from blood, obtained before the fourth cycle of nivolumab. The CDR3 DNA is TGTGCCAGCAGCTTAAAGGGGCAGGGAGGCACTGAAGCTTTCTTT. Its protein is CASSLKGQGGTEAFF. The variable domain in full, with the rest retrieved from reference TRBV7-8 and TRBJ1-1, is GAGVSQSPRYKVAKRGQDVALRCDPISGHVSLFWYQQALGQGPEFLTYFQNEAQLDKSGLPSDRFFAERPEGSVSTLKIQRTQQEDSAVYLCASSLKGQGGTEAFFGQGTRLTVV.